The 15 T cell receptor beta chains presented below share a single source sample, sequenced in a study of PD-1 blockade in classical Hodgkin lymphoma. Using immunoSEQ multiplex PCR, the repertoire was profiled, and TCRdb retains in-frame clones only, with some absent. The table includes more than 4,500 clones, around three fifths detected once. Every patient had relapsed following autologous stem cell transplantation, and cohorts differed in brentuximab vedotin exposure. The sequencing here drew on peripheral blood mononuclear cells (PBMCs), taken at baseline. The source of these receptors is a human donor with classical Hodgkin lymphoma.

CDR3 in amino acids: CASSLGWRSSYNSPLHF. The CDR3 bases are TGTGCCAGCAGTCTCGGCTGGCGGAGCTCCTATAATTCACCCCTCCACTTT. This rearrangement joins TRBV5-8 to TRBJ1-6; D gene ambiguous. The V gene's germline CDR1 is SGHTS and CDR2 YDEGEE. The ends were cut back, 5 bases at V and 0 bases at J, with 15 bases in the middle. The CDR3 has 17 amino acids.

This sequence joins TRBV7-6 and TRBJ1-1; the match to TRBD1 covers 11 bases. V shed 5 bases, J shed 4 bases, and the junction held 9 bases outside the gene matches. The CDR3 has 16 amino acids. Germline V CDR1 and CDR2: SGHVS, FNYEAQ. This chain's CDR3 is CASSHGQGASGTEAFF. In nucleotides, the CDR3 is TGTGCCAGCAGCCATGGACAGGGGGCTAGCGGCACTGAAGCTTTCTTT.

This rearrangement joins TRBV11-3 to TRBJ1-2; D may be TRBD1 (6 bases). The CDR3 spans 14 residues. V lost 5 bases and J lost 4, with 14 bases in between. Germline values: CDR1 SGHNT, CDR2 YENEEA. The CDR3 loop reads CASSQGQPIYGYTF. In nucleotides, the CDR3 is TGTGCCAGCAGCCAAGGACAGCCAATCTATGGCTACACCTTC.

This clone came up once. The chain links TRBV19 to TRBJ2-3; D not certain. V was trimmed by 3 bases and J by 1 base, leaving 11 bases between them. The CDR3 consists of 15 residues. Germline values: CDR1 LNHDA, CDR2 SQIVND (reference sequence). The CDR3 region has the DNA TGTGCCAGTAGTATTCAAAGGTTTGGCACAGATACGCAGTATTTT. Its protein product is CASSIQRFGTDTQYF.

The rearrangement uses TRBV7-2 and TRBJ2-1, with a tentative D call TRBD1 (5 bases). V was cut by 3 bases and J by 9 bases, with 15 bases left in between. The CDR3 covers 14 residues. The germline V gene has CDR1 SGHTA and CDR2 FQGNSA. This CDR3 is CASSFRIGASEQFF. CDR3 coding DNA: TGTGCCAGCAGCTTTCGGATTGGGGCTAGTGAGCAGTTCTTC.

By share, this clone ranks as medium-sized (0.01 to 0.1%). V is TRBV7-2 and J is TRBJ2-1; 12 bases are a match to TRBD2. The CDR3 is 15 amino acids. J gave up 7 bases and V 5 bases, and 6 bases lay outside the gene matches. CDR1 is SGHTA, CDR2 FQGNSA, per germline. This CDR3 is CASSVTTSGGNEQFF. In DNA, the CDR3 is TGTGCCAGCAGCGTCACCACTAGCGGGGGGAATGAGCAGTTCTTC.

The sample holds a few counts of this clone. CDR3 protein: CASSGQAPFEAFF. The DNA for the CDR3 is TGTGCCAGCAGTGGACAGGCTCCGTTCGAAGCTTTCTTT. J is TRBJ1-1 and V is TRBV28, with TRBD1 matching over 7 bases. The CDR3 has 13 amino acids. V gave up 5 bases and J gave up 8 bases; unmatched junction bases: 8. The germline gives CDR1 MDHEN, CDR2 SYDVKM.

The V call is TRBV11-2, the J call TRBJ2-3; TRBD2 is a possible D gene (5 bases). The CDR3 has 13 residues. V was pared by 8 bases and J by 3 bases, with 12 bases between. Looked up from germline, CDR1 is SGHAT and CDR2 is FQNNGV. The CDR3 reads CASADGETDTQYF. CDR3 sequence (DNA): TGTGCCAGCGCCGATGGGGAGACAGATACGCAGTATTTT.

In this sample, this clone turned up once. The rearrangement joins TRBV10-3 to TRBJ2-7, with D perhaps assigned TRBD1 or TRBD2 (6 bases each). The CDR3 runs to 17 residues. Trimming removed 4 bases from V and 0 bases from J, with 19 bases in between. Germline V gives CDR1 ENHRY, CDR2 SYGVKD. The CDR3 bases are TGTGCCATCAGTGGGGCCCGTATCGAGGGGGGCTCCTACGAGCAGTACTTC. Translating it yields CAISGARIEGGSYEQYF.

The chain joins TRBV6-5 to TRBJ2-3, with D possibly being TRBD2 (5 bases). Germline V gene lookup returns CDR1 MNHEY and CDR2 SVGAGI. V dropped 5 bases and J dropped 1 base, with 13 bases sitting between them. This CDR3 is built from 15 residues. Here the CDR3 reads CASSPGLDRTDTQYF. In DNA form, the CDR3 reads TGTGCCAGCAGTCCGGGGTTAGACCGCACAGATACGCAGTATTTT.

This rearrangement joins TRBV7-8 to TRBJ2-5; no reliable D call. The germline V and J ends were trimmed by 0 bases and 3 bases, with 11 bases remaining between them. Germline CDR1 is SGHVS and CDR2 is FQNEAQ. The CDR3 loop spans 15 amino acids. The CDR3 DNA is TGTGCCAGCAGCTTAGCGCCGGAGCCGAAAGAGACCCAGTACTTC. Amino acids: CASSLAPEPKETQYF.

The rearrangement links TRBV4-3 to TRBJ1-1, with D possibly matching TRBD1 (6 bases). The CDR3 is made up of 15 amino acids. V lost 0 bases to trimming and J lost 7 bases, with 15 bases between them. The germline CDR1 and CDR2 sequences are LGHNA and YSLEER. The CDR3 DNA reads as TGCGCCAGCAGCCAAGATGGCAGGGGCCTTAGTGAAGCTTTCTTT. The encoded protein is CASSQDGRGLSEAFF.

Written as DNA, the CDR3 is TGTGCCAGCAGTTTATATCCGGGGACGGGCTCTGGAAACACCATATATTTT. Protein sequence: CASSLYPGTGSGNTIYF. The chain employs TRBV28 and TRBJ1-3, with D possibly TRBD1 on 5 matching bases. Per the germline V gene, CDR1 is MDHEN and CDR2 is SYDVKM. The length of the CDR3 is 17 residues. Between the trimmed V and J ends, which lost 1 base and 0 bases, there was a span of 13 bases.

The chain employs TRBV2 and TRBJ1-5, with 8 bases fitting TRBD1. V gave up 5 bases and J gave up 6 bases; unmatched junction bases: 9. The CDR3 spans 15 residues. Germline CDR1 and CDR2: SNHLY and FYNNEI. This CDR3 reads CASSSVDRGGQPQHF. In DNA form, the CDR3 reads TGTGCCAGCAGTTCCGTTGACAGGGGCGGTCAGCCCCAGCATTTT.

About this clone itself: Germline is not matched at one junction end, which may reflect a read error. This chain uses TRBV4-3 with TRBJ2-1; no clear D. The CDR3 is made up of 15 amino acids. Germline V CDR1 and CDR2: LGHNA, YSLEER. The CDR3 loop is CASSQDAYSHNEQFF. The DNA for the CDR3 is TGCGCCAGCAGCCAAGATGCCTACTCCCACAATGAGCAGTTCTTC.